This T cell receptor beta chain was captured in a study of T cell responses to AZD1222 COVID-19 vaccine. As for the study in general: Timing groups of about 4 and about 12 weeks for second doses were pooled.

This clone has just one count. The antigen is unknown. The V segment lost 5 bases and the J segment 5 bases; nucleotides outside the gene matches: 8. The CDR3 consists of 16 residues. Germline lookup yields CDR1 SGHAT and CDR2 FQNNGV. This table comes from immunoSEQ multiplex PCR, and its TCRdb copy is limited to in-frame clones, with some not included. This sample yields about 85,000 clones, of which more than 70% are seen a single time; roughly 2.3% belongs to the top ten. Findings and limits, study-wide: Just six people given AZD1222 tested seropositive at baseline. Females made up more of the donors, who were largely white British, and clonal diversity may have come out too low. Without day 14 samples, only post-peak T cell repertoires were studied.

This specimen was peripheral blood, taken on day 0 of AZD1222 vaccination. The rearrangement joins TRBV11-2 to TRBJ2-7, with TRBD2 identical over 14 bases. The TCR sequence derives from an adult in good health. As DNA, the CDR3 is TGTGCCAGCAGCCCGCGGACTAGCGGGAGGAACCACGAGCAGTACTTC. Translation gives CASSPRTSGRNHEQYF.